Presented here are 13 T cell receptor beta chains from one specimen sequenced in a study of glioma-infiltrating T cells after dendritic cell vaccination. Data came from immunoSEQ multiplex PCR; TCRdb stores just in-frame clones and leaves some out. The table lists tens of thousands of clones, 75% to 90% of them singletons. Time point specified: after dendritic cell vaccination, including at tumor progression/relapse. Here the sequenced sample was blood, taken after dendritic cell vaccination. These receptors originate from a human donor with glioblastoma.

This chain connects TRBV11-3 to TRBJ2-1, with 7 bases aligning to TRBD1. CDR3 length: 13 residues. Germline CDR1 is SGHNT and CDR2 is YENEEA. V shed 3 bases and J 6 bases; nucleotides not matched to a gene: 2. The CDR3 DNA is TGTGCCAGCAGCTTGGACAGGCGCAATGAGCAGTTCTTC. Translated: CASSLDRRNEQFF.

The rearrangement uses TRBV4-1 and TRBJ2-3; 15 bases line up with TRBD2. The CDR3 extends over 20 amino acids. CDR1 is MGHRA and CDR2 is YSYEKL in the germline V gene. J was trimmed by 2 bases and V by 2 bases; bases with no gene match: 11. This CDR3 is CASSQSGLAGGPVNTDTQYF. DNA of the CDR3: TGCGCCAGCAGCCAATCGGGACTAGCGGGGGGACCAGTTAACACAGATACGCAGTATTTT.

This CDR3 is CASSIGGTGPYEQYF. CDR3 DNA sequence: TGTGCCAGCAGTATAGGAGGGACAGGGCCCTACGAGCAGTACTTC. The chain is built from TRBV9 and TRBJ2-7; 9 positions agree with TRBD1. CDR1 is SGDLS, CDR2 YYNGEE, per germline. With 5 bases clipped from V and 2 bases from J, the junction kept 8 bases outside the gene matches. This CDR3 has 15 amino acids. The entire variable domain, with the rest obtained from reference TRBV9 and TRBJ2-7, is as follows: DSGVTQTPKHLITATGQRVTLRCSPRSGDLSVYWYQQSLDQGLQFLIQYYNGEERAKGNILERFSAQQFPDLHSELNLSSLELGDSALYFCASSIGGTGPYEQYFGPGTRLTVT.

The rearrangement uses TRBV6-1 and TRBJ2-7, with 10 bases identical to TRBD2. The CDR3 runs 14 residues. The germline V gene encodes CDR1 MNHNS and CDR2 SASEGT. J gave up 1 base and V 6 bases, and 3 bases lay outside the gene matches. CDR3 loop: CASSLAGASYEQYF. CDR3 coding DNA: TGTGCCAGCAGCCTAGCGGGGGCGTCCTACGAGCAGTACTTC.

V usage is TRBV9 and J usage is TRBJ1-3; no clear D gene. Trimming cost V 1 base and J 11 bases, with 25 bases left between them. The CDR3 totals 17 residues. Per germline, CDR1 SGDLS and CDR2 YYNGEE. CDR3 sequence: CASSVSFLPNDPRAIYF. The DNA for the CDR3 is TGTGCCAGCAGCGTATCCTTCCTTCCCAATGACCCGCGGGCCATATATTTT.

This sequence joins TRBV6-1 and TRBJ2-1, with no clear D. Germline assignment: CDR1 MNHNS and CDR2 SASEGT. V lost 2 bases to trimming and J lost 10 bases, with 9 bases between them. This CDR3 region has 12 residues. This chain's CDR3 is CASSEIEAEQFF. The DNA of the CDR3 is TGTGCCAGCAGTGAAATTGAGGCAGAGCAGTTCTTC.

The J gene is TRBJ1-1, the V gene TRBV5-4, with 10 bases identical to TRBD1. This CDR3 spans 16 amino acids. CDR1 is SGHNT and CDR2 is YYREEE in the germline V gene (reference sequence). J gave up 0 bases and V 0 bases, and 2 bases lay outside the gene matches. Written as DNA, the CDR3 is TGTGCCAGCAGCTTGGTGGGACAGGGGCTGAACACTGAAGCTTTCTTT. The encoded protein is CASSLVGQGLNTEAFF.

The chain links TRBV7-2 to TRBJ2-2; D may be TRBD2 (6 bases). Trimming shortened V by 5 bases and J by 0 bases, and 10 bases separated the two germline ends. Germline assignment: CDR1 SGHTA and CDR2 FQGNSA. The CDR3 covers 15 residues. The CDR3: CASSQGLANTGELFF. The CDR3, as DNA: TGTGCCAGCAGCCAGGGACTGGCGAACACCGGGGAGCTGTTTTTT.

The gene calls are TRBV2 and TRBJ2-2; 13 nucleotides line up with TRBD2. Germline V CDR1 and CDR2: SNHLY, FYNNEI. The V gene end was trimmed by 5 bases and the J gene end by 6 bases; junction bases not matched to a gene: 3. The length of the CDR3 is 15 residues. Here the CDR3 DNA reads TGTGCCAGCAGTACTAGCGGGGGGGCCTCCGGGGAGCTGTTTTTT. Its translation: CASSTSGGASGELFF.

The sample holds a few counts of this clone. This sequence joins TRBV30 and TRBJ2-1, with 7 positions matching TRBD1. The trim removed 0 bases at V and 2 bases at J, leaving 7 bases unmatched. The CDR3 contains 16 residues. Looked up from germline, CDR1 is GTSNPN and CDR2 is SVGIG (reference sequence). The CDR3 reads CAWSVRGDRAYNEQFF. The CDR3 DNA follows: TGTGCCTGGAGTGTGCGTGGGGACAGAGCCTACAATGAGCAGTTCTTC.

This rearrangement joins TRBV6-6 to TRBJ1-1; D is unresolved. The CDR3 loop spans 12 amino acids. V was clipped by 6 bases and J by 3 bases, with 8 bases between them. Per the germline V gene, CDR1 is MNHNY and CDR2 is SVGAGI (reference sequence). CDR3: CASSPVHTEAFF. The CDR3 DNA sequence: TGTGCCAGCAGCCCGGTCCACACTGAAGCTTTCTTT.

The chain is built from TRBV19 and TRBJ1-5; 9 positions match TRBD1. The germline CDR1 and CDR2 sequences are LNHDA and SQIVND (reference sequence). V lost 9 bases to trimming and J lost 5 bases; unmatched junction nucleotides: 8. This CDR3 has 14 residues. CDR3 bases: TGTGCCAGCCGACATGACAGGGGGGATCAGCCCCAGCATTTT. Its translation: CASRHDRGDQPQHF. The entire variable domain, with the rest obtained from reference TRBV19 and TRBJ1-5, is as follows: DGGITQSPKYLFRKEGQNVTLSCEQNLNHDAMYWYRQDPGQGLRLIYYSQIVNDFQKGDIAEGYSVSREKKESFPLTVTSAQKNPTAFYLCASRHDRGDQPQHFGDGTRLSIL.

The chain couples TRBV5-1 to TRBJ2-1; 13 nucleotides line up with TRBD2. CDR3 size: 15 residues. The germline V gene encodes CDR1 SGHRS and CDR2 YFSETQ. V gave up 7 bases and J gave up 7 bases; unmatched junction bases: 8. CDR3: CASGLGTSGVNEQFF. The CDR3 nucleotides are TGCGCCAGCGGCCTTGGGACTAGCGGGGTTAATGAGCAGTTCTTC.